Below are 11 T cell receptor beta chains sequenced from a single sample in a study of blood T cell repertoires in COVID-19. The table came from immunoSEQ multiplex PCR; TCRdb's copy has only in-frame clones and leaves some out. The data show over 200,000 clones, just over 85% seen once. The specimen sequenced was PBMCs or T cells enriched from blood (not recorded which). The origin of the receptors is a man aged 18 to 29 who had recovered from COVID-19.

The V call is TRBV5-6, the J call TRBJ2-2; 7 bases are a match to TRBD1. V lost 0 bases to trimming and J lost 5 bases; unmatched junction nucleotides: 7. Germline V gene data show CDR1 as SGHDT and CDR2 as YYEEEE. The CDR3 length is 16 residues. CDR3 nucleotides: TGTGCCAGCAGCTTGGTAGGGGGCTCCGGTACCGGGGAGCTGTTTTTT. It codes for CASSLVGGSGTGELFF.

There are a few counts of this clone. CDR3 amino acids: CASSTMEGQPQHF. In nucleotides, the CDR3 is TGTGCCAGCAGTACCATGGAGGGGCAGCCCCAGCATTTT. This rearrangement joins TRBV27 to TRBJ1-5; weak D call: TRBD1 (5 bases). The V and J ends lost 5 bases and 7 bases respectively, with 12 bases between them. CDR1 is MNHEY and CDR2 is SMNVEV in the germline V gene (reference sequence). The CDR3 contains 13 residues.

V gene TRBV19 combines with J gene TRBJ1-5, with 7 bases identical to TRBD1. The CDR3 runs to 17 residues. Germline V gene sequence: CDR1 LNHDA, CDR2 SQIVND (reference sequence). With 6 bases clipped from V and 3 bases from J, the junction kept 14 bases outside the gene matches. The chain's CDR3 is CASRDDGGQAFNQPQHF. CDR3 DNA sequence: TGTGCCAGTAGGGATGACGGTGGACAGGCCTTCAATCAGCCCCAGCATTTT.

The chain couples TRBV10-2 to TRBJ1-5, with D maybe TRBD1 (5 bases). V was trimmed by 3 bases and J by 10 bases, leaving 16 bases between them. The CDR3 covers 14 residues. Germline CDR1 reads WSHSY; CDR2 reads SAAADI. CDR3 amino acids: CASSDLRGLEPQHF. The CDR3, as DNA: TGCGCCAGCAGTGACTTAAGGGGCCTGGAACCCCAGCATTTT.

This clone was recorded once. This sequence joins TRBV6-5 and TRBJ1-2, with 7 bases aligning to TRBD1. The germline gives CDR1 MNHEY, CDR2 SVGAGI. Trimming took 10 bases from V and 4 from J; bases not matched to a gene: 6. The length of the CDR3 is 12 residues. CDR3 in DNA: TGTGCCACCAAGACAGGGCTCTATGGCTACACCTTC. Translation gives CATKTGLYGYTF.

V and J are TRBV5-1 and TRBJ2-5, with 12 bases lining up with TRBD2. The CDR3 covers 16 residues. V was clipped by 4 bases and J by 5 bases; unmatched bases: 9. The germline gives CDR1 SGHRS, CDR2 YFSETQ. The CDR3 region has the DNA TGCGCCAGCAGCACATCTAGCGGGGGGGCCGGGGAGACCCAGTACTTC. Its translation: CASSTSSGGAGETQYF.

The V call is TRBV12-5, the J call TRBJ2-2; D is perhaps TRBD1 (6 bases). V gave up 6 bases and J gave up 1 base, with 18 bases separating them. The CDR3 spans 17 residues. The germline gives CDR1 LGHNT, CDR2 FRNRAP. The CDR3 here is CASGSSSEQGNTGELFF. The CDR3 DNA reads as TGTGCTAGTGGATCGTCCTCCGAACAGGGGAACACCGGGGAGCTGTTTTTT.

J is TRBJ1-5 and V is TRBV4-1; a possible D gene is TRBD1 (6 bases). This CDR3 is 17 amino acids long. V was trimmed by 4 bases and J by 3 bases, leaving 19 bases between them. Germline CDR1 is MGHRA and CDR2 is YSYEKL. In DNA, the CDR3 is TGCGCCAGCAGCCCCATGCCCTCGACAGGCTACAATCAGCCCCAGCATTTT. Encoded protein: CASSPMPSTGYNQPQHF.

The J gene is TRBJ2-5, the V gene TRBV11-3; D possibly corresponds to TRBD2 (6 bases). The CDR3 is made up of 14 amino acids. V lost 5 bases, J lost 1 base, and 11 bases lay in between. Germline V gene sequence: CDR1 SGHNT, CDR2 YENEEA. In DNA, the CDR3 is TGTGCCAGCAGCGGGGGAGGACTCCAAGAGACCCAGTACTTC. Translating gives CASSGGGLQETQYF.

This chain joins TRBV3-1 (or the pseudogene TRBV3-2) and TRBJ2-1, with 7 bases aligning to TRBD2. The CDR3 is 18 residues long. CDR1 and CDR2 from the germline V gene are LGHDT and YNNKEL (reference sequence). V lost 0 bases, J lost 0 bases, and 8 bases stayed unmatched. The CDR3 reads CASSQDRVGGSSYNEQFF. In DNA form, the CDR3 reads TGTGCCAGCAGCCAAGACCGGGTGGGCGGGAGCTCCTACAATGAGCAGTTCTTC.

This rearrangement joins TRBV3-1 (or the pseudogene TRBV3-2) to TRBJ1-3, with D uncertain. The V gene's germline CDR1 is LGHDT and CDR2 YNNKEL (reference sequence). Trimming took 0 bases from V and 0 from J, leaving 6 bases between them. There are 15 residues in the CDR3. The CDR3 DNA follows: TGTGCCAGCAGCCAAGATTTAATCTCTGGAAACACCATATATTTT. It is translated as CASSQDLISGNTIYF.